This TCR beta chain was identified during a study of shared clonotypes between healthy human individuals. Findings and caveats of the study: Genetic and exposure-history diversity was limited by the few donors. Estimated richness values were generally larger in naive subsets than in memory subsets.

This table comes from immunoSEQ multiplex PCR, and its TCRdb copy is limited to in-frame clones, with some not included. The sample lists about 1 million clones, more than 60% occurring once. Concerning this clone: Antigen specificity is unknown.

The CDR3 is 16 amino acids. The germline gives CDR1 MNHNS, CDR2 SASEGT. Trimming took off 2 bases at V and 0 bases at J, with 13 bases between the two ends. The V call is TRBV6-1, the J call TRBJ2-5; D is perhaps TRBD1 (5 bases). The sequence was collected from a man younger than 30 in good health. Sequencing was carried out using memory CD4+ T cells sorted from blood. Subset reported: CD45RA-negative fraction. The CDR3 region is CASSEWGSKYQETQYF. The CDR3 bases are TGTGCCAGCAGTGAATGGGGCAGTAAGTACCAAGAGACCCAGTACTTC.